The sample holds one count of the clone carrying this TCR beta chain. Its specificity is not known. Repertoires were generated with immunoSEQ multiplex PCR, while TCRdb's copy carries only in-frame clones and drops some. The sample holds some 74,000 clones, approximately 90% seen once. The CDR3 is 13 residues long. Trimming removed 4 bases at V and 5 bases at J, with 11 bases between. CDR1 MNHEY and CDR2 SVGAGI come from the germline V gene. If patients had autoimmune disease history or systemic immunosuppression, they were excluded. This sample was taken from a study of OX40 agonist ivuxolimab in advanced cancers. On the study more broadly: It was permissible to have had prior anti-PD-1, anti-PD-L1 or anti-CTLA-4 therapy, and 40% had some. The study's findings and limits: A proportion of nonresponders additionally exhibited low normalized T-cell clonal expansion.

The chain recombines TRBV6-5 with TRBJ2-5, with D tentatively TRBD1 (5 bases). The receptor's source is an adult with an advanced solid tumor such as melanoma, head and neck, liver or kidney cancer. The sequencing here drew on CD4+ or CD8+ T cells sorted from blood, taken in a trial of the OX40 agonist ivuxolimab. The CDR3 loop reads CASSSPGLETQYF. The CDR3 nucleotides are TGTGCCAGCAGTTCCCCAGGGCTGGAGACCCAGTACTTC.